Presented here are 15 T cell receptor beta chains from one specimen sequenced in a study of neoadjuvant nivolumab and ipilimumab in lung cancer. Produced via immunoSEQ multiplex PCR; TCRdb's table is partial and in-frame only. The sample holds some 28,000 clones, 83% seen once. The input for sequencing was tumor tissue, taken after neoadjuvant nivolumab, alone or with ipilimumab, at or shortly before surgery. The receptors come from an adult with non-small cell lung cancer.

The chain recombines TRBV9 with TRBJ2-5; 11 positions match TRBD2. The DNA end is more similar to TRBJ2-7, so the J call may be wrong. CDR1 is SGDLS, CDR2 YYNGEE, per germline. This CDR3 is 17 amino acids long. DNA of the CDR3: TGTGCCAGCAGCCCTCCCCGGGGGACTAGCGGTCCCTACGAGCAGTACTTC. Protein product: CASSPPRGTSGPYEQYF.

The chain has TRBV28 and TRBJ1-2; TRBD1 matches 7 bases. CDR1 and CDR2 (germline): MDHEN, SYDVKM. The V and J ends lost 8 bases and 8 bases, in that order; junction bases with no gene match: 23. This CDR3 region has 17 residues. The DNA for the CDR3 is TGTGCCAGCGTATCCCCCCCTGTAACAGGGGCCGGGTGGGGCTACACCTTC. It specifies CASVSPPVTGAGWGYTF.

The V gene is TRBV5-4, the J gene TRBJ2-7; 11 nucleotides line up with TRBD1. Germline trimming cut 4 bases from V and 4 bases from J; bases unmatched to any gene: 7. The CDR3 consists of 15 residues. Per germline, CDR1 SGHNT and CDR2 YYREEE (reference sequence). The chain's CDR3 is CASSPRDRGFYEQYF. For the CDR3, the DNA is TGTGCCAGCAGCCCTCGGGACAGGGGGTTTTACGAGCAGTACTTC. Full variable domain (missing parts from reference TRBV5-4 and TRBJ2-7): ETGVTQSPTHLIKTRGQQVTLRCSSQSGHNTVSWYQQALGQGPQFIFQYYREEENGRGNFPPRFSGLQFPNYSSELNVNALELDDSALYLCASSPRDRGFYEQYFGPGTRLTVT.

V is TRBV9 and J is TRBJ1-4, with 7 bases aligning to TRBD1. The CDR3 runs 17 residues. V lost 3 bases and J lost 0; bases outside the gene matches: 8. Germline V gives CDR1 SGDLS, CDR2 YYNGEE. The CDR3 here is CASSARGTAATNEKLFF. In DNA form, the CDR3 reads TGTGCCAGCAGCGCGAGGGGGACAGCTGCAACTAATGAAAAACTGTTTTTT. Drawing the rest from reference TRBV9 and TRBJ1-4, the complete variable domain is DSGVTQTPKHLITATGQRVTLRCSPRSGDLSVYWYQQSLDQGLQFLIQYYNGEERAKGNILERFSAQQFPDLHSELNLSSLELGDSALYFCASSARGTAATNEKLFFGSGTQLSVL.

The chain links TRBV18 to TRBJ2-1; 7 bases fit TRBD1. The CDR3 is made up of 15 amino acids. V shed 8 bases and J 0 bases; nucleotides not matched to a gene: 7. Per the germline V gene, CDR1 is KGHSH and CDR2 is LQKENI. Here the CDR3 DNA reads TGTGCCAGCGAGAGGGACAGAGGCTCCTACAATGAGCAGTTCTTC. Translated, it gives CASERDRGSYNEQFF.

V gene TRBV5-6 combines with J gene TRBJ2-7; D not resolved. The length of the CDR3 is 13 residues. V was trimmed by 4 bases and J by 3 bases, leaving 11 bases between them. From germline, CDR1 is SGHDT and CDR2 YYEEEE. CDR3 residues: CASSPGSGYEQYF. In DNA, the CDR3 is TGTGCCAGCAGCCCCGGAAGTGGCTACGAGCAGTACTTC. Based on the CDR3 plus reference TRBV5-6 and TRBJ2-7, the full variable domain is DAGVTQSPTHLIKTRGQQVTLRCSPKSGHDTVSWYQQALGQGPQFIFQYYEEEERQRGNFPDRFSGHQFPNYSSELNVNALLLGDSALYLCASSPGSGYEQYFGPGTRLTVT.

The chain has TRBV5-1 and TRBJ2-7; no definite D call. CDR1 SGHRS and CDR2 YFSETQ come from the germline V gene. V was trimmed by 5 bases and J by 5 bases, leaving 14 bases between them. The CDR3 totals 13 residues. CDR3 DNA sequence: TGCGCCAGCAGACCGGACGGGCGGAACGAGCAGTACTTC. Residues: CASRPDGRNEQYF.

The V call is TRBV28, the J call TRBJ1-1; D is undetermined. Trimming removed 6 bases at V and 6 bases at J, with 14 bases between. The CDR3 loop spans 13 amino acids. The germline V gene encodes CDR1 MDHEN and CDR2 SYDVKM. CDR3 residues: CASSISQVPEAFF. The CDR3 DNA reads TGTGCCAGCAGCATTTCCCAGGTACCTGAAGCTTTCTTT.

V and J are TRBV2 and TRBJ2-7; no clear D gene. CDR1 and CDR2 (germline): SNHLY, FYNNEI. CDR3 length equals 15 residues. Trimming pared 7 bases from V and 2 bases from J, leaving 18 bases between. The CDR3 spells CASNLERQFAYEQYF. The CDR3 DNA is TGTGCCAGCAACCTAGAAAGGCAGTTCGCCTACGAGCAGTACTTC.

The chain employs TRBV18 and TRBJ2-7, with 8 bases that match TRBD1. The CDR3 extends over 14 amino acids. Germline loops: CDR1 KGHSH, CDR2 LQKENI. The V and J ends lost 4 bases and 2 bases, in that order; junction bases with no gene match: 4. CDR3 sequence: CASSRGQGTYEQYF. The CDR3 coding sequence is TGTGCCAGCTCACGAGGACAGGGAACCTACGAGCAGTACTTC.

The CDR3 here is CASSIRGNSYEQYF. The CDR3 coding sequence is TGTGCCAGCAGTATCCGGGGAAATTCCTACGAGCAGTACTTC. The V gene is TRBV5-5, the J gene TRBJ2-7, with D tentatively TRBD2 (5 bases). The V end was cut by 5 bases, the J end by 1 base, with 13 bases between. The germline V gene encodes CDR1 SGHKS and CDR2 YYEKEE (reference sequence). CDR3 length: 14 amino acids. The full variable domain, its missing parts supplied by reference TRBV5-5 and TRBJ2-7, is DAGVTQSPTHLIKTRGQQVTLRCSPISGHKSVSWYQQVLGQGPQFIFQYYEKEERGRGNFPDRFSARQFPNYSSELNVNALLLGDSALYLCASSIRGNSYEQYFGPGTRLTVT.

The V gene is TRBV7-8, the J gene TRBJ2-7; TRBD2 aligns across 9 bases. CDR1 and CDR2 (germline): SGHVS, FQNEAQ. J was trimmed by 0 bases and V by 1 base; bases with no gene match: 10. The CDR3 runs to 18 residues. The CDR3: CASSLGGGLAGSSYEQYF. In DNA form, the CDR3 reads TGTGCCAGCAGCTTAGGTGGCGGCCTAGCGGGGAGCTCCTACGAGCAGTACTTC.

This rearrangement joins TRBV5-4 to TRBJ1-1; the D gene is possibly TRBD1 (5 bases). V was pared by 4 bases and J by 1 base, with 17 bases between. Germline V CDR1 and CDR2: SGHNT, YYREEE (reference sequence). The CDR3 is 16 amino acids. CDR3 sequence (DNA): TGTGCCAGCAGCCCGCCCGGGGCCGCTGCGAACACTGAAGCTTTCTTT. Protein: CASSPPGAAANTEAFF.

In its sample, this clone was seen once. The genes are TRBV5-4 and TRBJ2-1; tentatively, D is TRBD2 (6 bases). This CDR3 is built from 14 residues. Germline-derived CDR1 and CDR2 are SGHNT and YYREEE (reference sequence). The V end was cut by 4 bases, the J end by 8 bases, with 16 bases between. CDR3 nucleotides: TGTGCCAGCAGCGGATCGGGACTCCACCATGAGCAGTTCTTC. Amino acid sequence: CASSGSGLHHEQFF.

The chain's CDR3 is CASNFRQGNTGELFF. Here the CDR3 DNA reads TGTGCCAGCAACTTCCGACAGGGGAACACCGGGGAGCTGTTTTTT. V is TRBV27 and J is TRBJ2-2; the match to TRBD1 covers 7 bases. The CDR3 has 15 residues. From germline, CDR1 is MNHEY and CDR2 SMNVEV (reference sequence). V shed 7 bases, J shed 1 base, and the junction held 6 bases outside the gene matches.